This T cell receptor (beta chain) was sequenced in a study of T-cell reconstitution after alpha-beta-depleted transplantation in children. Unique molecular identifiers tagged the TCRbeta library. TCRdb independently ran MiXCR on the PCR reads; one entry per CDR3 protein. The sample consists of 220,000 or so distinct CDR3 sequences, roughly 8.2% of them appearing once. This clonotype has ten or more counts. Its antigen remains unidentified. Study outcomes and limitations: It was newly produced T cells that mostly accounted for T-cell counts and diversity one year after transplant.

Germline values: CDR1 DFQATT, CDR2 SNEGSKA (reference sequence). V lost 3 bases to trimming and J lost 0 bases, with 9 bases between them. The CDR3 is made up of 14 amino acids. This rearrangement joins TRBV20-1 to TRBJ1-5; D is uncertain. The clonotype comes from a male patient between 5 and 17 years old who had a stem cell transplant for acute lymphoblastic leukemia, so the T cells may come from the graft donor. Specimen: PBMCs, mostly from graft donor cells, collected 180 days after TCRalphabeta/CD19-depleted stem cell transplant. The CDR3, as DNA: TGCAGTGCTAGGCCGATCCTTAGCAATCAGCCCCAGCATTTT. It is translated as CSARPILSNQPQHF.